This record looks at one T cell receptor (beta chain) sequence and its context. Its specific antigen is unknown. Base quality data are lacking; no much larger clone is found one base away. The CDR3 regions of human TCRbeta chains were analyzed by immunosequencing. As for the authors' bioinformatics: TCRs in the repertoires were compared against a reference library of SARS-CoV-2-specific TCRs that had been generated with the MIRA antigen-specificity platform. Breadth meant the fraction of unique TCRs that were SARS-CoV-2-associated, whereas depth meant the fraction of total T cells that were SARS-CoV-2-associated. Using the MIRA data, every spike-specific TCR was mapped to the spike region that the TCR reacted to and assigned to either a CD4 or a CD8 class. Log10-transformed breadth and depth values were compared by one-way ANOVA with Sidak's multiple comparisons tests. This is the immuneACCESS table as TCRdb keeps it, with only in-frame sequences that have V and J called. A part of the clones is gone; compared with another copy, unresolved V genes explain less than half, and the rest is unexplained. V and J calls and clone size are copied from that table; D and trimming were computed from the DNA. For this sample the table gives some 180,000 clones, of which around nine tenths were detected only once. Jointly, the top ten make up about 1.6% of the sample.

The data were obtained in a study of T cell responses to AZD1222 COVID-19 vaccine (dated by TCRdb to the early 2020s). As for the study more broadly: AZD1222 recipients given second doses at about 4 weeks or at about 12 weeks were pooled, since spike-specific TCR depth and breadth were not found to differ between the two schedules. Trial participants were enrolled by age into subgroups of 18-55, 56-69 and 70-plus years, and around 150, 29 and 61 TCR-sequenced participants, respectively, were included in these subgroups. A total of 240 or so trial participants underwent TCR sequencing, of whom approximately 200 had received two doses of AZD1222 and about 25 had received two doses of the MenACWY control vaccine.

The time point label here, explained by the study, means: baseline before first vaccination. Vaccinee samples were obtained from the UK trials COV001 and COV002, which included a single-blind randomized controlled phase 2/3 trial of AZD1222 (ChAdOx1 nCoV-19) in healthy adults. Trial participant PBMC samples were collected at day 0 and day 28 after the second dose for TCRbeta chain sequencing. CDR1 and CDR2 (MRHNA, SNTAGT) derive from the germline V gene. The germline V and J ends show losses of 4 bases and 11 bases respectively, and no gene match explains 13 bases of the junction. There are 14 amino acids in the CDR3, from cysteine to phenylalanine inclusive. CDR3 DNA is the only sequence kept; it has 42 bases, read in frame from the first base. General study outcomes and caveats: Reportedly, almost half of the unique spike-specific TCRs recognized epitopes lying outside the regions that are mutated in the B.1.351 and B.1.1.7 variants. The vaccine-associated CD4 TCRs covered the entire spike protein, and the dominant responses fell in regions 160-218 and 743-854. Conclusions about previously exposed vaccinees are limited because only a handful of AZD1222 recipients were SARS-CoV-2 seropositive at baseline. The 56-69-year group was small, and its depth increase did not reach significance, likely because of low power. Spike-specific TCR breadth and depth rose significantly after two AZD1222 doses compared with day 0 and with MenACWY recipients. Participants were mostly white British and included more females than males, and it was suggested by the authors that clonal diversity may have been underestimated. Because no samples from the day 14 peak response were available, repertoires could be characterized only after the peak T cell response.

The sequenced sample was peripheral blood, obtained on day 0 of AZD1222 vaccination. The TCR sequence derives from an adult in good health. The receptor chain draws on TRBV6-4 and TRBJ1-1; the central 7 bases match TRBD1. The base sequence is TGTGCCAGCAGTGCCGAACGGACAGGAACGCGGGCTTTCTTT. This encodes CASSAERTGTRAFF.